These 26 T cell receptor beta chains originate from one sample sequenced in a study of identical twins. In TCRdb, the 5' RACE reads were re-called with MiXCR into one record per CDR3 protein. The sample consists of roughly 480,000 distinct CDR3 sequences, approximately 24% of them appearing once. These data also formed part of another study, on T cells expressing NK-cell markers.

Sequenced sample: CD4+ T cells sorted from blood. The receptors come from a woman under 30 in good health.

A few counts support this clonotype. V gene TRBV7-9 combines with J gene TRBJ2-5, with TRBD1 matching 9 bases. The trim removed 5 bases at V and 5 bases at J, leaving 9 bases unmatched. Germline CDR1 SEHNR, CDR2 FQNEAQ (reference sequence). There are 15 residues in the CDR3. The CDR3 DNA follows: TGTGCCAGCAGCCCAACAGGGGGCTTAATCGAGACCCAGTACTTC. It is translated as CASSPTGGLIETQYF.

This clonotype was counted a few times. This chain uses TRBV10-3 with TRBJ2-1; perhaps TRBD2 as D (6 bases). In germline, CDR1 is ENHRY, CDR2 SYGVKD. The CDR3 consists of 16 residues. Trimming left V 6 bases short and J 7 bases short, with 22 bases between. The CDR3 coding sequence is TGTGCCATCAGGGGGGGATCTAGCGCTCCTACAAATGAGCAGTTCTTC. Its translation: CAIRGGSSAPTNEQFF.

V and J are TRBV9 and TRBJ1-6, with D perhaps matching TRBD1 (6 bases). Deletions cut 3 bases from V and 8 bases from J, with 15 bases between. The CDR3 runs to 15 residues. Germline-derived CDR1 and CDR2 are SGDLS and YYNGEE. In DNA form, the CDR3 reads TGTGCCAGCAGCGGTGGGGGGGGCTGGGATTCACCCCTCCACTTT. It specifies CASSGGGGWDSPLHF.

The V gene is TRBV6-4, the J gene TRBJ2-1; D possibly uses TRBD1 or TRBD2 (5 bases each). Trimming pared 5 bases from V and 1 base from J, leaving 9 bases between. The CDR3 totals 14 residues. The V gene's germline CDR1 is MRHNA and CDR2 SNTAGT. This chain's CDR3 is CASSRDHSYNEQFF. CDR3 nucleotides: TGTGCCAGCAGTCGGGACCATTCCTACAATGAGCAGTTCTTC.

The chain uses TRBV2 and TRBJ2-3, with a tentative D call TRBD2 (5 bases). V was shortened by 8 bases and J by 1 base, with 13 bases between the two germline ends. The V gene's germline CDR1 is SNHLY and CDR2 FYNNEI. This CDR3 spans 14 amino acids. The CDR3: CASGETTGTDTQYF. DNA of the CDR3: TGTGCCAGCGGGGAGACTACTGGCACAGATACGCAGTATTTT.

The chain joins TRBV12-3 or TRBV12-4 to TRBJ2-4, with D tentatively TRBD1 (5 bases). The V gene lost 3 bases and the J gene lost 2 bases, with 20 bases spanning the gap. This CDR3 is built from 18 residues. CDR3 residues: CASSFRQGGLLTKNIQYF. CDR3 in DNA: TGTGCCAGCAGTTTCCGGCAGGGTGGTTTGTTAACCAAAAACATTCAGTACTTC.

This clonotype was seen a few times. The chain is built from TRBV9 and TRBJ2-4, with 7 bases lining up with TRBD2. The CDR3 has 14 residues. Germline CDR1 reads SGDLS; CDR2 reads YYNGEE. V shed 4 bases, J shed 6 bases, and the junction held 7 bases outside the gene matches. For the CDR3, the DNA is TGTGCCAGCAGCACTAGACTAGCCCCAAACATTCAGTACTTC. This gives the protein CASSTRLAPNIQYF.

The chain carries TRBV11-2 and TRBJ2-3, with D maybe TRBD2 (5 bases). Trimming pared 5 bases from V and 3 bases from J, leaving 15 bases between. Germline lookup yields CDR1 SGHAT and CDR2 FQNNGV. The CDR3 runs 15 residues. CDR3 DNA: TGTGCCAGCAGCCCCGGACTGGTAACAACAGATACGCAGTATTTT. Translated, it gives CASSPGLVTTDTQYF.

The chain combines TRBV5-3 with TRBJ2-3; tentative D call: TRBD2 (6 bases). TRBV5-3 is designated an ORF whose function remains uncertain. The CDR3 spans 17 residues. The V and J ends lost 9 bases and 6 bases respectively, with 29 bases between them. CDR3 coding DNA: TGTGCCATGAGCCCTGGGCCCCTCGGGAGAAATGCGGATACGCAGTATTTT. It yields the protein CAMSPGPLGRNADTQYF.

The genes are TRBV4-1 and TRBJ2-3, with 10 nucleotides matching TRBD2. This CDR3 comprises 17 residues. Germline trimming cut 1 base from V and 8 bases from J; bases unmatched to any gene: 12. Per the germline V gene, CDR1 is MGHRA and CDR2 is YSYEKL. The CDR3: CASSQGGSGRAIGTQYF. For the CDR3, the DNA is TGCGCCAGCAGCCAAGGGGGAAGCGGGAGGGCCATTGGTACGCAGTATTTT.

The CDR3 DNA sequence: TGTGCCAGCAGCGCCCTAGCGGGAGCTGGAGAGCAGTACTTC. It codes for CASSALAGAGEQYF. The chain combines TRBV5-4 with TRBJ2-7; 10 bases are shared with TRBD2. The CDR3 contains 14 residues. Trimming removed 4 bases from V and 7 bases from J; junction bases left unmatched: 8. CDR1 is SGHNT, CDR2 YYREEE, per germline (reference sequence).

This clonotype was detected only a few times. The gene calls are TRBV20-1 and TRBJ2-3; no firm D call. Between the trimmed V and J ends, which lost 8 bases and 3 bases, there was a span of 6 bases. The V gene's germline CDR1 is DFQATT and CDR2 SNEGSKA (reference sequence). The CDR3 runs to 10 residues. The CDR3: CSPRTDTQYF. CDR3 in DNA: TGCAGTCCACGTACAGATACGCAGTATTTT.

The chain has TRBV7-9 and TRBJ2-3; D not resolved. Germline values: CDR1 SEHNR, CDR2 FQNEAQ (reference sequence). The CDR3 spans 15 residues. Trimming stripped 0 bases from V and 2 bases from J, with 9 bases between. The CDR3 loop reads CASSLAPAPTDTQYF. In DNA, the CDR3 is TGTGCCAGCAGCTTAGCGCCAGCGCCCACAGATACGCAGTATTTT.

In its sample, this clonotype was seen a few times. The V gene is TRBV24-1, the J gene TRBJ2-1, with unresolved D. The ends were cut back, 6 bases at V and 5 bases at J, with 7 bases in the middle. CDR1 is KGHDR, CDR2 SFDVKD, per germline. The CDR3 sequence is 12 residues long. CDR3 in amino acids: CATSSYNNEQFF. CDR3 bases: TGTGCCACCAGTTCTTATAACAATGAGCAGTTCTTC.

This clonotype appeared a few times. This chain connects TRBV5-5 to TRBJ2-2; 13 positions agree with TRBD2. Trimming cost V 4 bases and J 6 bases; bases outside gene matches: 6. Germline loops: CDR1 SGHKS, CDR2 YYEKEE (reference sequence). This CDR3 is built from 16 residues. The CDR3 sequence: CASSPRTSGRSGELFF. CDR3 DNA sequence: TGTGCCAGCAGCCCCCGGACTAGCGGGAGATCCGGGGAGCTGTTTTTT.

The rearrangement links TRBV2 to TRBJ2-5; D is possibly TRBD2 (7 bases). Germline V gives CDR1 SNHLY, CDR2 FYNNEI. Between the trimmed V and J ends, which lost 2 bases and 2 bases, there was a span of 15 bases. This CDR3 comprises 16 residues. The CDR3 protein is CASSERGGASQETQYF. CDR3 nucleotides: TGTGCCAGCAGTGAAAGGGGGGGGGCGTCGCAAGAGACCCAGTACTTC.

J is TRBJ2-7 and V is TRBV20-1, with 11 positions matching TRBD1. Losses at the gene ends were 7 bases for V and 7 bases for J; bases not matched to a gene: 9. Germline assignment: CDR1 DFQATT and CDR2 SNEGSKA (reference sequence). The CDR3 loop spans 13 amino acids. Here the CDR3 DNA reads TGCAGTGTCGCCCGGGACAGGGGGTCTGAGCAGTACTTC. Amino acid sequence: CSVARDRGSEQYF.

The genes are TRBV6-5 and TRBJ2-7; no definite D call. CDR3 length: 15 residues. Trimming stripped 0 bases from V and 3 bases from J, with 12 bases between. Germline V gene sequence: CDR1 MNHEY, CDR2 SVGAGI. The CDR3 loop is CASSYSRPVVYEQYF. As DNA, the CDR3 is TGTGCCAGCAGTTACTCGAGGCCAGTGGTCTACGAGCAGTACTTC.

The sample holds a few counts of this clonotype. V usage is TRBV10-3 and J usage is TRBJ1-4; tentative D call: TRBD1 (5 bases). Per germline, CDR1 ENHRY and CDR2 SYGVKD. Between the trimmed V and J ends, which lost 10 bases and 0 bases, there was a span of 12 bases. This CDR3 is 14 amino acids long. The CDR3 DNA follows: TGTGCCACCCGCGGGACGGCAACTAATGAAAAACTGTTTTTT. Its translation is CATRGTATNEKLFF.

This CDR3 is CASSLDPSPIYNEQFF. As DNA, the CDR3 is TGTGCCAGCAGCTTAGATCCTAGCCCGATTTACAATGAGCAGTTCTTC. The V and J genes are TRBV11-2 and TRBJ2-1, with D perhaps TRBD2 (5 bases). Germline loops: CDR1 SGHAT, CDR2 FQNNGV. Trimming left V 0 bases short and J 4 bases short, with 13 bases between. The CDR3 contains 16 residues.

This clonotype occurred a few times. The gene calls are TRBV6-6 and TRBJ2-3; D is unresolved. Germline V gene data show CDR1 as MNHNY and CDR2 as SVGAGI (reference sequence). The CDR3 consists of 13 residues. Deletions cut 5 bases from V and 3 bases from J, with 9 bases between. This chain's CDR3 is CASSSRQTDTQYF. The CDR3 region has the DNA TGTGCCAGCAGTAGCCGCCAGACAGATACGCAGTATTTT.

The chain combines TRBV30 with TRBJ2-3, with TRBD2 matching over 7 bases. The junction had 4 bases not matched to a gene; V was cut back by 2 bases and J by 5 bases. The V gene's germline CDR1 is GTSNPN and CDR2 SVGIG (reference sequence). The CDR3 is 13 residues long. The CDR3 here is CAWSWGGGDTQYF. Here the CDR3 DNA reads TGTGCCTGGAGTTGGGGGGGAGGAGATACGCAGTATTTT.

Only a few counts were recorded for this clonotype. J is TRBJ2-2 and V is TRBV6-1; perhaps D is TRBD1 or TRBD2 (5 bases each). The germline CDR1 and CDR2 sequences are MNHNS and SASEGT. The V and J ends lost 6 bases and 8 bases respectively, with 19 bases between them. The CDR3 sequence is 15 residues long. The CDR3 DNA sequence: TGTGCCAGCAGCCCCTGGGGGTATGGTCCGGGGGAGCTGTTTTTT. Translated, it gives CASSPWGYGPGELFF.

The chain recombines TRBV20-1 with TRBJ2-3; TRBD2 is a possible D gene (5 bases). Deletions cut 3 bases from V and 0 bases from J, with 13 bases between. CDR1 and CDR2 (germline): DFQATT, SNEGSKA (reference sequence). CDR3 size: 15 residues. CDR3 loop: CSASGAGDSTDTQYF. Here the CDR3 DNA reads TGCAGTGCTAGTGGCGCGGGTGATAGCACAGATACGCAGTATTTT.

This clonotype was recorded a few times. The rearrangement uses TRBV5-1 and TRBJ2-3; the D gene is possibly TRBD2 (6 bases). V lost 0 bases, J lost 4 bases, and 12 bases lay in between. There are 15 residues in the CDR3. Germline V gene lookup returns CDR1 SGHRS and CDR2 YFSETQ. CDR3 bases: TGCGCCAGCAGCTTGGACGGGAGAGGCGCAGATACGCAGTATTTT. This codes for CASSLDGRGADTQYF.

The V and J genes are TRBV6-2 or TRBV6-3 and TRBJ2-1; 8 nucleotides line up with TRBD2. Germline CDR1 MNHEY, CDR2 SVGEGT. J was trimmed by 0 bases and V by 7 bases; bases with no gene match: 11. CDR3 size: 17 residues. CDR3 in DNA: TGTGCCAGCATCGGGGGGGCGAGCTCTCGCTCCTACAATGAGCAGTTCTTC. It yields the protein CASIGGASSRSYNEQFF.